The 8 T cell receptor beta chains given below trace back to one sample, sequenced in a study of molecular identifiers for immune sequencing clone quantification. TCRdb ran MiXCR on the PCR reads and lists one entry per CDR3 protein. The table lists more than 550,000 distinct CDR3 sequences, roughly 25% of them singletons. The sequencing sample was made of naive CD8+ T cells from blood, with Jurkat cell RNA spiked in. The subset was: FACS-sorted CD8+CD4-CCR7+CD45RA+ naive T cells. The receptors here all came from a human donor in good health. Some libraries in this study had Jurkat cell RNA spiked in.

About this clonotype itself: This may be a read error: a much more frequent sequence differs by one nucleotide. Given the absence of the conserved phenylalanine or tryptophan at the CDR3 end, a read error is likely. V usage is TRBV7-2 and J usage is TRBJ1-5; D possibly corresponds to TRBD1 (5 bases). Between the trimmed V and J ends, which lost 1 base and 5 bases, there was a span of 18 bases. Germline V lookup: CDR1 SGHTA, CDR2 FQGNSA. The CDR3 runs 17 residues. The CDR3 sequence is CASSLGPEGRSDQPQHS. The DNA of the CDR3 is TGTGCCAGCAGCTTAGGCCCCGAGGGGCGATCGGATCAGCCCCAGCATTCT.

A note on this clonotype: This may be a read error: a much more frequent sequence differs by one nucleotide. The gene calls are TRBV7-6 and TRBJ1-6; D gene ambiguous. The CDR3 is 13 amino acids. The germline V gene encodes CDR1 SGHVS and CDR2 FNYEAQ. This chain's CDR3 is CASSPDYNSPLRF. As DNA, the CDR3 is TGTGCCAGCAGCCCCGACTATAATTCACCCCTCCGCTTT.

The chain combines TRBV4-3 with TRBJ1-3; a possible D gene is TRBD1 (5 bases). The CDR3 has 15 residues. The ends were cut back, 4 bases at V and 2 bases at J, with 12 bases in the middle. Per the germline V gene, CDR1 is LGHNA and CDR2 is YSLEER. The CDR3 DNA sequence: TGCGCCAGCAGCCGGGGAAGGACAACTGGAAACACCATATATTTT. It specifies CASSRGRTTGNTIYF.

This chain's CDR3 is CASSFGGTYTGELFF. The CDR3 coding sequence is TGTGCCAGCAGCTTTGGGGGGACCTACACCGGGGAGCTGTTTTTT. The chain links TRBV7-9 to TRBJ2-2; D might be TRBD2 (6 bases). Germline lookup yields CDR1 SEHNR and CDR2 FQNEAQ (reference sequence). CDR3 size: 15 residues. Trimming shortened V by 3 bases and J by 3 bases, and 11 bases separated the two germline ends.

This clonotype was recorded a few times. The V and J genes are TRBV19 and TRBJ2-3; D gene unclear. V lost 3 bases and J lost 3, with 7 bases in between. The germline V gene has CDR1 LNHDA and CDR2 SQIVND (reference sequence). This CDR3 spans 13 amino acids. The CDR3 DNA reads as TGTGCCAGTAGTATTGTGGTAACAGATACGCAGTATTTT. This encodes CASSIVVTDTQYF.

The chain links TRBV12-3 or TRBV12-4 to TRBJ2-7; unclear D gene. CDR3 length: 13 residues. Trimming shortened V by 3 bases and J by 2 bases, and 8 bases separated the two germline ends. CDR3 sequence (DNA): TGTGCCAGCAGTTTCCTGACCCCCTACGAGCAGTACTTC. It yields the protein CASSFLTPYEQYF.

The chain joins TRBV7-6 to TRBJ2-7; weak D call: TRBD2 (6 bases). V lost 5 bases to trimming and J lost 3 bases, with 17 bases between them. Germline CDR1 SGHVS, CDR2 FNYEAQ. The CDR3 extends over 15 amino acids. The CDR3 reads CASSAIGGAGYEQYF. The CDR3, as DNA: TGTGCCAGCAGCGCAATAGGCGGGGCAGGCTACGAGCAGTACTTC.

This clonotype was counted ten times or more. The chain uses TRBV16 and TRBJ1-1; 9 bases fit TRBD1. The germline V gene encodes CDR1 KGHSY and CDR2 FQNENV. This CDR3 comprises 14 residues. Trimming cost V 8 bases and J 6 bases; bases outside gene matches: 10. CDR3 DNA sequence: TGTGCCAGCGTACCGGGACAGGGCCCCCCTGAAGCTTTCTTT. Amino acids: CASVPGQGPPEAFF. The complete variable domain, with remaining parts taken from reference TRBV16 and TRBJ1-1, reads GEEVAQTPKHLVRGEGQKAKLYCAPIKGHSYVFWYQQVLKNEFKFLISFQNENVFDETGMPKERFSAKCLPNSPCSLEIQATKLEDSAVYFCASVPGQGPPEAFFGQGTRLTVV.